The next 11 T cell receptor beta chains were all read from a single sample in a study of cytomegalovirus exposure and HLA in healthy donors. The primer mix had 60 Vbeta and 13 Jbeta primers. Using immunoSEQ multiplex PCR, the repertoire was profiled, and TCRdb retains in-frame clones only, with some absent. Here the sample spans 150,000 to 200,000 clones, approximately 80% being singletons. The sample comprised PBMCs. The origin of the receptors is a boy aged 2 to 9 in good health and CMV-seronegative.

The chain has TRBV9 and TRBJ1-1, with D uncertain. The V gene's germline CDR1 is SGDLS and CDR2 YYNGEE. V was clipped by 4 bases and J by 0 bases, with 13 bases between them. This CDR3 comprises 15 residues. Here the CDR3 reads CASSPTGILNTEAFF. CDR3 sequence (DNA): TGTGCCAGCAGCCCAACGGGGATATTGAACACTGAAGCTTTCTTT.

The chain couples TRBV7-3 to TRBJ2-3, with 8 bases aligning to TRBD2. The CDR3 loop spans 15 amino acids. V shed 5 bases, J shed 3 bases, and the junction held 7 bases outside the gene matches. Germline-derived CDR1 and CDR2 are SGHTA and FQGTGA. CDR3 in amino acids: CASSPRGALTDTQYF. As DNA, the CDR3 is TGTGCCAGCAGCCCGCGGGGGGCCTTAACAGATACGCAGTATTTT. The full variable domain, rest sourced from reference TRBV7-3 and TRBJ2-3, is GAGVSQTPSNKVTEKGKYVELRCDPISGHTALYWYRQSLGQGPEFLIYFQGTGAADDSGLPNDRFFAVRPEGSVSTLKIQRTERGDSAVYLCASSPRGALTDTQYFGPGTRLTVL.

The J gene is TRBJ2-3, the V gene TRBV7-3, with 7 bases identical to TRBD2. With V trimmed by 5 bases and J by 3 bases, 11 bases remained unmatched. Germline lookup yields CDR1 SGHTA and CDR2 FQGTGA. The CDR3 totals 16 residues. The CDR3 protein is CASSPGVGRGTDTQYF. CDR3 bases: TGTGCCAGCAGCCCGGGGGTCGGGCGGGGGACAGATACGCAGTATTTT. The full variable domain, rest sourced from reference TRBV7-3 and TRBJ2-3, is GAGVSQTPSNKVTEKGKYVELRCDPISGHTALYWYRQSLGQGPEFLIYFQGTGAADDSGLPNDRFFAVRPEGSVSTLKIQRTERGDSAVYLCASSPGVGRGTDTQYFGPGTRLTVL.

The J gene is TRBJ2-1, the V gene TRBV5-4, with 9 positions matching TRBD2. The V gene end was trimmed by 4 bases and the J gene end by 7 bases; junction bases not matched to a gene: 9. The CDR3 totals 15 residues. The germline V gene encodes CDR1 SGHNT and CDR2 YYREEE (reference sequence). CDR3 DNA sequence: TGTGCCAGCAGCCCCGAAGTAGCGGGGGCTAATGAGCAGTTCTTC. As protein: CASSPEVAGANEQFF.

The chain employs TRBV5-1 and TRBJ2-3; 10 nucleotides agree with TRBD2. V gave up 3 bases and J gave up 1 base; unmatched junction bases: 5. The V gene's germline CDR1 is SGHRS and CDR2 YFSETQ. This CDR3 comprises 16 residues. The CDR3 here is CASSSAGTSGTDTQYF. The CDR3 nucleotides read TGCGCCAGCAGCTCCGCCGGGACTAGCGGCACAGATACGCAGTATTTT. Variable domain in full (rest from reference TRBV5-1 and TRBJ2-3): KAGVTQTPRYLIKTRGQQVTLSCSPISGHRSVSWYQQTPGQGLQFLFEYFSETQRNKGNFPGRFSGRQFSNSRSEMNVSTLELGDSALYLCASSSAGTSGTDTQYFGPGTRLTVL.

The gene calls are TRBV4-3 and TRBJ1-1; D unresolved. Deletions cut 0 bases from V and 6 bases from J, with 17 bases between. This CDR3 has 16 residues. Germline V lookup: CDR1 LGHNA, CDR2 YSLEER. The CDR3 here is CASSQEILGASSEAFF. The DNA for the CDR3 is TGCGCCAGCAGCCAAGAAATTCTGGGAGCCTCATCTGAAGCTTTCTTT.

The chain carries TRBV29-1 and TRBJ1-6, with TRBD1 matching 11 bases. The germline gives CDR1 SQVTM, CDR2 ANQGSEA. Trimming cost V 2 bases and J 8 bases; bases outside gene matches: 20. CDR3 length: 20 residues. This chain's CDR3 is CSVEKSRDRGIHRSDSPLHF. CDR3 bases: TGCAGCGTTGAAAAATCCCGGGACAGGGGGATTCATAGGTCGGATTCACCCCTCCACTTT. The full variable domain, with the rest looked up from reference TRBV29-1 and TRBJ1-6, is SAVISQKPSRDICQRGTSLTIQCQVDSQVTMMFWYRQQPGQSLTLIATANQGSEATYESGFVIDKFPISRPNLTFSTLTVSNMSPEDSSIYLCSVEKSRDRGIHRSDSPLHFGNGTRLTVT.

The chain links TRBV9 to TRBJ2-1; TRBD2 matches at 9 bases. The CDR3 loop spans 14 amino acids. V lost 1 base to trimming and J lost 15 bases; unmatched junction nucleotides: 11. Germline loops: CDR1 SGDLS, CDR2 YYNGEE. Written as DNA, the CDR3 is TGTGCCAGCAGCGTAAGTCCTAGCGGGGATCAGGGGTTCTTC. Protein sequence: CASSVSPSGDQGFF.

This clone has just a few counts. The CDR3 DNA reads as TGTGCCAGCAGGGTAGCGGGGACAGATACGCAGTATTTT. As protein: CASRVAGTDTQYF. The V gene is TRBV6-6, the J gene TRBJ2-3; 8 bases are shared with TRBD2. Germline loops: CDR1 MNHNY, CDR2 SVGAGI (reference sequence). Trimming cost V 6 bases and J 3 bases; bases outside gene matches: 2. This CDR3 is 13 amino acids long.

This rearrangement joins TRBV15 to TRBJ2-7; 15 bases are a match to TRBD2. After removal of 5 bases from V and 7 bases from J, the junction contained 6 bases not matched to a gene. Germline V gene sequence: CDR1 LNHNV, CDR2 YYDKDF (reference sequence). CDR3 length equals 15 residues. CDR3 in DNA: TGTGCCACCAGCCCACCGGGGACTAGCGGGGGGGAGCAGTACTTC. It is translated as CATSPPGTSGGEQYF.

CDR3 DNA: TGTGCCAGCAGCTTAGGTAGGTTAGGCAGGGGGGCGAGCTACGAGCAGTACTTC. This encodes CASSLGRLGRGASYEQYF. The chain links TRBV13 to TRBJ2-7; a weak D match, TRBD1 (7 bases). V gave up 0 bases and J gave up 3 bases, with 21 bases separating them. The CDR3 is 18 residues long. Germline lookup yields CDR1 PRHDT and CDR2 FYEKMQ (reference sequence).